These 16 T cell receptor beta chains originate from one sample sequenced in a study of memory CD4+ T cells and cytomegalovirus serostatus (dated by TCRdb to about 2019). Single viable CD3+CD4+CD8-CD45RO+ cells were sorted as memory CD4+ T cells on a FACSAria II. The method behind the library was the immunoSEQ multiplex PCR assay. TCRdb took this table from immuneACCESS and kept in-frame rearrangements with V and J called. Such tables lack part of the clones; where checked against another copy, unresolved V genes explain under half of the gap, and the rest is unexplained. The sample table contains approximately 92,000 clones; only one count was recorded for under 90% of them. The top ten hold 3.6% of the sample. Sequencing was carried out using memory CD4+ T cells from blood. These receptors came from an adult in good health and CMV-seropositive.

V is TRBV2 and J is TRBJ2-2; D may be TRBD2 (6 bases). Trimming took off 4 bases at V and 4 bases at J, with 13 bases between the two ends. The V gene's germline CDR1 is SNHLY and CDR2 FYNNEI. This CDR3 comprises 15 residues. CDR3 amino acids: CASSGLRGGTGELFF. The DNA for the CDR3 is TGTGCCAGCAGTGGATTAAGGGGAGGCACCGGGGAGCTGTTTTTT.

V is TRBV9 and J is TRBJ2-5, with 9 bases matching TRBD2. V dropped 4 bases and J dropped 5; count of bases not matched to a gene: 9. The CDR3 runs 15 residues. The germline V gene encodes CDR1 SGDLS and CDR2 YYNGEE. Here the CDR3 reads CASSLAGEGIETQYF. CDR3 nucleotide sequence: TGTGCCAGCAGCTTAGCGGGAGAAGGGATCGAGACCCAGTACTTC. Based on the CDR3 plus reference TRBV9 and TRBJ2-5, the full variable domain is DSGVTQTPKHLITATGQRVTLRCSPRSGDLSVYWYQQSLDQGLQFLIQYYNGEERAKGNILERFSAQQFPDLHSELNLSSLELGDSALYFCASSLAGEGIETQYFGPGTRLLVL.

As DNA, the CDR3 is TGTGCCAGTGCCCCGGGACAGGGGTTTGAAAAACTGTTTTTT. As protein: CASAPGQGFEKLFF. This chain links TRBV2 with TRBJ1-4; TRBD1 matches 10 bases. Losses at the gene ends were 9 bases for V and 7 bases for J; bases not matched to a gene: 8. In germline, CDR1 is SNHLY, CDR2 FYNNEI. This CDR3 comprises 14 residues. Together with reference TRBV2 and TRBJ1-4, the CDR3 gives the full variable domain: EPEVTQTPSHQVTQMGQEVILRCVPISNHLYFYWYRQILGQKVEFLVSFYNNEISEKSEIFDDQFSVERPDGSNFTLKIRSTKLEDSAMYFCASAPGQGFEKLFFGSGTQLSVL.

Turning to this clone: Other nucleotide sequences from this sample produce the same CDR3. The chain employs TRBV7-9 and TRBJ2-7; no reliable D call. The CDR3 extends over 12 amino acids. Germline loops: CDR1 SEHNR, CDR2 FQNEAQ (reference sequence). V was cut by 5 bases and J by 3 bases, with 8 bases left in between. The CDR3 loop is CASSPENYEQYF. The CDR3 DNA reads TGTGCCAGCAGCCCAGAAAACTACGAGCAGTACTTC.

The rearrangement links TRBV28 to TRBJ2-1, with 8 nucleotides matching TRBD2. CDR3 length: 15 amino acids. V gave up 6 bases and J gave up 6 bases; unmatched junction bases: 10. Looked up from germline, CDR1 is MDHEN and CDR2 is SYDVKM. CDR3 bases: TGTGCCAGCAGCCCGAGCGGGAGTTCCCTCAATGAGCAGTTCTTC. Translated, it gives CASSPSGSSLNEQFF.

This clone appeared a few times. The genes are TRBV2 and TRBJ2-3; 7 bases line up with TRBD2. Trimming cost V 5 bases and J 2 bases; bases outside gene matches: 4. Germline V gene lookup returns CDR1 SNHLY and CDR2 FYNNEI. CDR3 size: 14 residues. The CDR3 sequence is CASSREGHTDTQYF. Written as DNA, the CDR3 is TGTGCCAGCAGTAGGGAGGGCCACACAGATACGCAGTATTTT.

The chain couples TRBV10-1 to TRBJ1-1, with a possible D match to TRBD1 (6 bases). Trimming took 6 bases from V and 1 from J, leaving 9 bases between them. This CDR3 region has 13 residues. Germline CDR1 reads WNHNN; CDR2 reads SYGVQD (reference sequence). CDR3: CASSKDRNTEAFF. The CDR3 region has the DNA TGCGCCAGCAGCAAGGACAGGAACACTGAAGCTTTCTTT.

This rearrangement joins TRBV11-3 to TRBJ2-1; either TRBD1 or TRBD2 may fit D (6 bases each). V was pared by 4 bases and J by 6 bases, with 16 bases between. Germline values: CDR1 SGHNT, CDR2 YENEEA. There are 15 residues in the CDR3. DNA for the CDR3: TGTGCCAGCAGCTCAGGAGGAGGGGGTACCAATGAGCAGTTCTTC. Amino acids: CASSSGGGGTNEQFF.

The chain recombines TRBV30 with TRBJ1-3, with D uncertain. V lost 3 bases, J lost 4 bases, and 4 bases lay in between. The germline CDR1 and CDR2 sequences are GTSNPN and SVGIG (reference sequence). This CDR3 is built from 11 residues. In DNA, the CDR3 is TGTGCCTGGAGCGGGGGAAACACCATATATTTT. It specifies CAWSGGNTIYF.

This clone was seen more than once but under ten times. The chain is built from TRBV25-1 and TRBJ1-6; the match to TRBD1 covers 7 bases. The V gene end was trimmed by 4 bases and the J gene end by 6 bases; junction bases not matched to a gene: 3. Germline V gives CDR1 MGHDK, CDR2 SYGVNS. This CDR3 region has 14 residues. In nucleotides, the CDR3 is TGTGCCAGCAGTGTAGGGACAGTTAATTCACCCCTCCACTTT. Its translation is CASSVGTVNSPLHF.

This clone was seen a single time. V gene TRBV2 combines with J gene TRBJ1-6; D possibly corresponds to TRBD1 (5 bases). Germline CDR1 SNHLY, CDR2 FYNNEI. Trimming shortened V by 3 bases and J by 8 bases, and 11 bases separated the two germline ends. CDR3 size: 14 residues. The CDR3 sequence is CASSDGQGDSPLHF. CDR3 nucleotides: TGTGCCAGCAGTGATGGGCAGGGCGATTCACCCCTCCACTTT.

The J gene is TRBJ1-1, the V gene TRBV11-3; TRBD1 is a possible D gene (5 bases). The CDR3 runs to 13 residues. The V end lost 5 bases, the J end lost 7 bases, and 14 bases lay between the germline ends. Germline values: CDR1 SGHNT, CDR2 YENEEA. The CDR3 region has the DNA TGTGCCAGCAGCCGAAATGGGGGTGATGAAGCTTTCTTT. Its protein is CASSRNGGDEAFF.

This sequence joins TRBV6-5 and TRBJ2-5; tentatively, D is TRBD2 (6 bases). V was trimmed by 5 bases and J by 3 bases, leaving 16 bases between them. The CDR3 runs to 15 residues. The germline V gene has CDR1 MNHEY and CDR2 SVGAGI. The CDR3 is CASSIRVGGKETQYF. In nucleotides, the CDR3 is TGTGCCAGCAGTATCAGGGTGGGGGGAAAAGAGACCCAGTACTTC.

This chain links TRBV7-8 with TRBJ2-7, with 11 bases lining up with TRBD1. The junction had 11 bases not matched to a gene; V was cut back by 4 bases and J by 9 bases. In germline, CDR1 is SGHVS, CDR2 FQNEAQ. The CDR3 is made up of 15 amino acids. This CDR3 reads CASSWTGDRGSMQYF. CDR3 coding DNA: TGTGCCAGCAGCTGGACGGGGGACAGGGGGTCTATGCAGTACTTC. The whole variable domain, filled in from reference TRBV7-8 and TRBJ2-7, reads GAGVSQSPRYKVAKRGQDVALRCDPISGHVSLFWYQQALGQGPEFLTYFQNEAQLDKSGLPSDRFFAERPEGSVSTLKIQRTQQEDSAVYLCASSWTGDRGSMQYFGPGTRLTVT.

In its sample, this clone was seen a few times. This chain links TRBV2 with TRBJ2-1; D is ambiguous. Per germline, CDR1 SNHLY and CDR2 FYNNEI. The CDR3 is made up of 13 amino acids. V lost 5 bases, J lost 0 bases, and 5 bases lay in between. As DNA, the CDR3 is TGTGCCAGCAGTCCCTCCTCCTACAATGAGCAGTTCTTC. It encodes CASSPSSYNEQFF.

V is TRBV28 and J is TRBJ2-7; 9 positions match TRBD1. The V gene end was trimmed by 7 bases and the J gene end by 7 bases; junction bases not matched to a gene: 8. The V gene's germline CDR1 is MDHEN and CDR2 SYDVKM. CDR3 length: 13 residues. The CDR3 reads CASTPLGQGEQYF. Here the CDR3 DNA reads TGTGCCAGCACTCCCTTGGGACAGGGAGAGCAGTACTTC.